Listed here are 26 T cell receptor beta chains from one sample, sequenced in a study of T cell responses to AZD1222 COVID-19 vaccine. The repertoire was sequenced with immunoSEQ multiplex PCR; TCRdb's copy has only in-frame clones and lacks some. The sample comprises around 200,000 clones, 94% of which are singletons, and around 1.6% rests with the top ten. The sequences come from peripheral blood, collected 28 days after the second AZD1222 dose. These receptors were collected from an adult who received the AZD1222 COVID-19 vaccine.

The chain has TRBV5-8 and TRBJ2-7; weak D call: TRBD1 (5 bases). CDR1 SGHTS and CDR2 YDEGEE come from the germline V gene. Trimming cost V 4 bases and J 0 bases, with 14 bases left between them. The CDR3 sequence is 15 residues long. The CDR3 loop is CASSPWGRSSYEQYF. CDR3 in DNA: TGTGCCAGCAGCCCTTGGGGCCGAAGCTCCTACGAGCAGTACTTC.

The V gene is TRBV25-1, the J gene TRBJ1-1, with TRBD1 matching over 9 bases. This CDR3 has 11 residues. CDR1 and CDR2 (germline): MGHDK, SYGVNS. The trim removed 8 bases at V and 8 bases at J, leaving 3 bases unmatched. CDR3 DNA: TGTGCCAGCGGACAGGGGCCCGAAGCTTTCTTT. Its protein product is CASGQGPEAFF.

This clone has more than one count but fewer than ten. The J gene is TRBJ1-5, the V gene TRBV25-1; 7 bases agree with TRBD1. The CDR3 has 15 residues. The V and J ends lost 4 bases and 6 bases, in that order; junction bases with no gene match: 9. CDR1 and CDR2 from the germline V gene are MGHDK and SYGVNS. The CDR3 loop reads CASSGPQGDGQPQHF. The DNA for the CDR3 is TGTGCCAGCAGTGGGCCTCAGGGGGATGGTCAGCCCCAGCATTTT.

This chain joins TRBV9 and TRBJ1-2; TRBD1 agrees at 12 bases. Germline loops: CDR1 SGDLS, CDR2 YYNGEE. V lost 3 bases and J lost 5; bases outside the gene matches: 8. The CDR3 has 16 residues. CDR3 nucleotide sequence: TGTGCCAGCAGCGCCGGGACAGGGGGCGAAGGGTATGGCTACACCTTC. Its protein product is CASSAGTGGEGYGYTF.

The chain links TRBV18 to TRBJ1-1, with 7 bases aligning to TRBD1. The CDR3 is 16 amino acids. The germline V gene has CDR1 KGHSH and CDR2 LQKENI. The V gene end was trimmed by 3 bases and the J gene end by 5 bases; junction bases not matched to a gene: 12. In nucleotides, the CDR3 is TGTGCCAGCTCACCTTATGATAACAGGGGAGGTACTGAAGCTTTCTTT. Translating it yields CASSPYDNRGGTEAFF.

This chain uses TRBV25-1 with TRBJ2-7, with 7 positions matching TRBD1. The CDR3 is 16 amino acids. Germline V gives CDR1 MGHDK, CDR2 SYGVNS. V shed 2 bases and J 0 bases; nucleotides not matched to a gene: 7. The CDR3 spells CASSEGGRGSSYEQYF. The CDR3 DNA follows: TGTGCCAGCAGTGAAGGGGGCAGGGGGAGCTCCTACGAGCAGTACTTC.

The chain is built from TRBV5-5 and TRBJ2-7, with 7 bases matching TRBD1. Unmatched junction bases numbered 7, after V lost 5 bases and J lost 2 bases. Germline lookup yields CDR1 SGHKS and CDR2 YYEKEE (reference sequence). The CDR3 has 14 amino acids. DNA of the CDR3: TGTGCCAGCAGAACTCCAGGGGGACCCTACGAGCAGTACTTC. Its translation: CASRTPGGPYEQYF. Full variable domain (missing parts from reference TRBV5-5 and TRBJ2-7): DAGVTQSPTHLIKTRGQQVTLRCSPISGHKSVSWYQQVLGQGPQFIFQYYEKEERGRGNFPDRFSARQFPNYSSELNVNALLLGDSALYLCASRTPGGPYEQYFGPGTRLTVT.

This chain joins TRBV20-1 and TRBJ2-7; the D gene is possibly TRBD1 (6 bases). Germline lookup yields CDR1 DFQATT and CDR2 SNEGSKA (reference sequence). V lost 3 bases, J lost 2 bases, and 8 bases lay in between. The CDR3 has 12 amino acids. DNA for the CDR3: TGCAGTGCTAGTTGGGACACCTACGAGCAGTACTTC. Translated, it gives CSASWDTYEQYF.

The rearrangement links TRBV6-5 to TRBJ2-1, with D perhaps given as TRBD1 or TRBD2 (5 bases each). This CDR3 has 14 residues. CDR1 MNHEY and CDR2 SVGAGI come from the germline V gene. The V end lost 10 bases, the J end lost 8 bases, and 21 bases lay between the germline ends. CDR3 amino acids: CATNAGTPLHEQFF. The CDR3 DNA is TGTGCCACTAACGCCGGGACCCCGCTGCATGAGCAGTTCTTC.

The chain is built from TRBV2 and TRBJ2-7; 9 positions match TRBD2. Germline CDR1 SNHLY, CDR2 FYNNEI. This CDR3 spans 17 amino acids. V shed 2 bases, J shed 4 bases, and the junction held 12 bases outside the gene matches. The CDR3 nucleotides are TGTGCCAGCAGTGAAAGTCCGGGCGGGAGGGCCTCTTACGAGCAGTACTTC. Its protein is CASSESPGGRASYEQYF. Looking up the rest from reference TRBV2 and TRBJ2-7 gives the full variable domain: EPEVTQTPSHQVTQMGQEVILRCVPISNHLYFYWYRQILGQKVEFLVSFYNNEISEKSEIFDDQFSVERPDGSNFTLKIRSTKLEDSAMYFCASSESPGGRASYEQYFGPGTRLTVT.

The V call is TRBV27, the J call TRBJ1-4; 8 nucleotides line up with TRBD1. The CDR3 spans 13 residues. Looked up from germline, CDR1 is MNHEY and CDR2 is SMNVEV (reference sequence). The V segment lost 6 bases and the J segment 8 bases; nucleotides outside the gene matches: 5. The CDR3 sequence is CASSQGQAEKLFF. The CDR3 coding sequence is TGTGCCAGCAGCCAGGGACAGGCCGAAAAACTGTTTTTT.

This clone was counted only a few times. The chain joins TRBV6-1 to TRBJ1-1; possible D gene TRBD1, 6 bases. V gave up 1 base and J gave up 4 bases, with 13 bases separating them. Germline-derived CDR1 and CDR2 are MNHNS and SASEGT. This CDR3 spans 15 amino acids. CDR3 sequence: CASSEGEGEGTEAFF. CDR3 coding DNA: TGTGCCAGCAGTGAAGGAGAGGGGGAAGGCACTGAAGCTTTCTTT.

The chain links TRBV28 to TRBJ2-3; 9 nucleotides line up with TRBD2. With V trimmed by 5 bases and J by 1 base, 7 bases remained unmatched. The CDR3 totals 16 residues. Germline CDR1 is MDHEN and CDR2 is SYDVKM. The CDR3 loop reads CASSPALAGRTDTQYF. The CDR3 DNA reads as TGTGCCAGCAGTCCCGCACTAGCGGGCCGCACAGATACGCAGTATTTT.

The chain couples TRBV25-1 to TRBJ1-3; D is ambiguous. CDR1 is MGHDK, CDR2 SYGVNS, per germline. The CDR3 is 12 amino acids. The germline V and J ends were trimmed by 6 bases and 0 bases, with 3 bases remaining between them. Written as DNA, the CDR3 is TGTGCCAGCAGCCCCTCTGGAAACACCATATATTTT. This encodes CASSPSGNTIYF.

The chain uses TRBV18 and TRBJ2-7, with no clear D. The V end lost 6 bases, the J end lost 2 bases, and 14 bases lay between the germline ends. The CDR3 is 14 amino acids. Germline loops: CDR1 KGHSH, CDR2 LQKENI. The CDR3 region has the DNA TGTGCCAGCTCCCCGCAACGAGACGCCTACGAGCAGTACTTC. Encoded protein: CASSPQRDAYEQYF.

The chain is built from TRBV6-5 and TRBJ2-6, with D perhaps being TRBD1 or TRBD2 (5 bases each). The CDR3 runs 15 residues. V lost 6 bases to trimming and J lost 0 bases, with 9 bases between them. Germline V gene data show CDR1 as MNHEY and CDR2 as SVGAGI. CDR3 in amino acids: CASRGRSSGANVLTF. The CDR3 DNA is TGTGCCAGCAGGGGACGCAGCTCTGGGGCCAACGTCCTGACTTTC.

The CDR3 bases are TGTGCCAGCAGCTTATCGAGCGGGAGGGAGACCCAGTACTTC. Its translation: CASSLSSGRETQYF. The chain joins TRBV7-3 to TRBJ2-5, with TRBD2 matching 9 bases. J gave up 5 bases and V 2 bases, and 3 bases lay outside the gene matches. The germline CDR1 and CDR2 sequences are SGHTA and FQGTGA. The CDR3 spans 14 residues.

The chain combines TRBV14 with TRBJ1-1; D uncertain. Germline-derived CDR1 and CDR2 are SGHDN and FVKESK. Trimming removed 2 bases from V and 6 bases from J, with 7 bases in between. This CDR3 has 12 amino acids. The CDR3 protein is CASSQLSPEAFF. Written as DNA, the CDR3 is TGTGCCAGCAGCCAACTAAGCCCTGAAGCTTTCTTT.

V and J are TRBV28 and TRBJ1-4; TRBD1 matches 8 bases. Per the germline V gene, CDR1 is MDHEN and CDR2 is SYDVKM. J was trimmed by 7 bases and V by 2 bases; bases with no gene match: 3. This CDR3 comprises 14 residues. The CDR3 sequence is CASSLVRGREKLFF. In DNA form, the CDR3 reads TGTGCCAGCAGTTTAGTCAGGGGGCGTGAAAAACTGTTTTTT.

This clone was picked up one time. The chain employs TRBV5-1 and TRBJ2-1, with a weak D call TRBD2 (6 bases). The CDR3 runs 17 residues. Germline loops: CDR1 SGHRS, CDR2 YFSETQ. Trimming shortened V by 3 bases and J by 6 bases, and 22 bases separated the two germline ends. The CDR3 sequence is CASSYSLGGGDVNEQFF. In DNA form, the CDR3 reads TGCGCCAGCAGCTACTCCCTTGGGGGAGGCGATGTCAATGAGCAGTTCTTC.

The chain carries TRBV6-5 and TRBJ1-2; 8 nucleotides line up with TRBD1. The CDR3 covers 14 residues. Germline V gene sequence: CDR1 MNHEY, CDR2 SVGAGI. Germline trimming cut 0 bases from V and 8 bases from J; bases unmatched to any gene: 5. The CDR3 nucleotides read TGTGCCAGCAGTTACTCGGACAGGGCAGAGGGCTACACCTTC. Translation: CASSYSDRAEGYTF.

The CDR3 sequence is CSVVARGPNYGYTF. The CDR3, as DNA: TGCAGCGTTGTCGCGAGGGGGCCGAACTATGGCTACACCTTC. V usage is TRBV29-1 and J usage is TRBJ1-2; 7 bases agree with TRBD1. This CDR3 contains 14 residues. The J segment lost 2 bases and the V segment lost 4 bases, leaving 7 bases of the junction unmatched. Germline values: CDR1 SQVTM, CDR2 ANQGSEA. Based on the CDR3 plus reference TRBV29-1 and TRBJ1-2, the full variable domain is SAVISQKPSRDICQRGTSLTIQCQVDSQVTMMFWYRQQPGQSLTLIATANQGSEATYESGFVIDKFPISRPNLTFSTLTVSNMSPEDSSIYLCSVVARGPNYGYTFGSGTRLTVV.

This chain links TRBV4-2 with TRBJ1-1, with D possibly matching TRBD1 (6 bases). Trimming took off 3 bases at V and 4 bases at J, with 15 bases between the two ends. Germline values: CDR1 LGHNA, CDR2 YNFKEQ. This CDR3 has 15 residues. CDR3 in DNA: TGTGCCAGCAGCCATGGCATAGGGGGGGGCACTGAAGCTTTCTTT. Translation gives CASSHGIGGGTEAFF.

The chain has TRBV28 and TRBJ1-1, with TRBD1 identical over 9 bases. Germline assignment: CDR1 MDHEN and CDR2 SYDVKM. V trimming: 6 bases; J trimming: 5 bases; junction bases outside the gene matches: 7. The length of the CDR3 is 14 residues. The CDR3: CASRPPGTGTEAFF. The CDR3 region has the DNA TGTGCCAGCAGACCGCCCGGGACAGGGACTGAAGCTTTCTTT.

The V call is TRBV5-6, the J call TRBJ1-2; D gene unclear. The CDR3 is made up of 13 amino acids. Trimming left V 4 bases short and J 4 bases short, with 11 bases between. CDR1 and CDR2 from the germline V gene are SGHDT and YYEEEE. The CDR3 DNA sequence: TGTGCCAGCAGCCCAGCAGAGAGCTATGGCTACACCTTC. Its protein is CASSPAESYGYTF.

The rearrangement links TRBV5-1 to TRBJ1-1; D is possibly TRBD1 (5 bases). Per germline, CDR1 SGHRS and CDR2 YFSETQ. The CDR3 runs to 14 residues. V was trimmed by 0 bases and J by 4 bases, leaving 10 bases between them. In DNA, the CDR3 is TGCGCCAGCAGCTTGGTGGCAGGGACCACTGAAGCTTTCTTT. Translating gives CASSLVAGTTEAFF. The full variable domain, with the rest looked up from reference TRBV5-1 and TRBJ1-1, is KAGVTQTPRYLIKTRGQQVTLSCSPISGHRSVSWYQQTPGQGLQFLFEYFSETQRNKGNFPGRFSGRQFSNSRSEMNVSTLELGDSALYLCASSLVAGTTEAFFGQGTRLTVV.